The T cell receptor beta chain described here comes from a study of T cells in Graves' hyperthyroidism and ophthalmopathy. With a duration under 2 months, the hyperthyroidism was newly diagnosed in patients aged 18 to 65. The CDR3 runs to 17 residues. The germline V gene encodes CDR1 SGHTS and CDR2 YDEGEE. V was shortened by 4 bases and J by 4 bases, with 23 bases between the two germline ends. Template material for amplifying TCR beta CDR3 regions consisted of RNA transcripts. First-round RT-PCR of the TCR CDR3 relied on the HTBI primer set. TCRdb itself ran the multiplex PCR reads through MiXCR, one entry per CDR3 protein. The data contain around 620,000 distinct CDR3 sequences, 15% to 20% of them singletons.

This receptor was obtained from a woman in her 30s with Graves' hyperthyroidism. Sample: blood. The chain couples TRBV5-8 to TRBJ1-2; tentatively, D is TRBD1 (6 bases). The CDR3 coding sequence is TGTGCCAGCAGCCTTACCATCCGGGACCGGGACATCTATGGCTACACCTTC. This translates into CASSLTIRDRDIYGYTF.